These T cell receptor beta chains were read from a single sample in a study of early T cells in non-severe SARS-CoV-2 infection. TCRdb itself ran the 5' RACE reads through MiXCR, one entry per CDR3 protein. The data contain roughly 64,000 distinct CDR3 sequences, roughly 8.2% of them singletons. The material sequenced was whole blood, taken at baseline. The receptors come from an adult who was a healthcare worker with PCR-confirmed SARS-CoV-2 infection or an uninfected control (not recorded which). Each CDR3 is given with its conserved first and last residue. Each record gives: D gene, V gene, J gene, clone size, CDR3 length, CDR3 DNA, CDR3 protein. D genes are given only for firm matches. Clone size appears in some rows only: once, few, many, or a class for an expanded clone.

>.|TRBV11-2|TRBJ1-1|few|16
TGTGCCAGCAGCTTAGGGAGCTTCGGAATGAACACTGAAGCTTTCTTT
CASSLGSFGMNTEAFF
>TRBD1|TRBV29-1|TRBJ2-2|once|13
TGCAGCGCGGGACAGAAAAACACCGGGGAGCTGTTTTTT
CSAGQKNTGELFF
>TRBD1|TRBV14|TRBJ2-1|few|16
TGTGCCAGCAGCCAAGTTAGGGGGCGCTCCTACAATGAGCAGTTCTTC
CASSQVRGRSYNEQFF
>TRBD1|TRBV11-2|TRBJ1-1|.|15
TGTGCCAGCAGCGCGACAGGGATGCAGCACACTGAAGCTTTCTTT
CASSATGMQHTEAFF
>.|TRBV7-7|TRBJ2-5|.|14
TGTGCTAGCAGCTTGGGACCCGAAGAAGAGACCCAGTACTTC
CASSLGPEEETQYF
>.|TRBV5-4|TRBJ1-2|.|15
TGTGCCAGCAGCTTGATGCGACAGTCTAACTATGGCTACACCTTC
CASSLMRQSNYGYTF
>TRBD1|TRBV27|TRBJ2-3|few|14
TGTGCCAGCAGTTTAAACAGGGGGACAGATACGCAGTATTTT
CASSLNRGTDTQYF
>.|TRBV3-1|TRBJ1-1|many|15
TGTGCCAGCAGCCAAAGGGGGGGTGTGAACACTGAAGCTTTCTTT
CASSQRGGVNTEAFF
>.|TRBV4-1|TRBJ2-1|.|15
TGCGCCAGCAATAATCAAGGCGTCCTCTACAATGAGCAGTTCTTC
CASNNQGVLYNEQFF
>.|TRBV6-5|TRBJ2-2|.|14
TGTGCCAGCAGTTACTCCCAGCACACCGGGGAGCTGTTTTTT
CASSYSQHTGELFF
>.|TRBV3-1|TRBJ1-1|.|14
TGTGCCAGCAGCCCATGGGGACTCGCGAGAGGAGCTTTCTTT
CASSPWGLARGAFF
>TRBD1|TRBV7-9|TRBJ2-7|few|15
TGTGCCAGCAGCCCGAAAGGACAGGGCTCCCACGAGCAGTACTTC
CASSPKGQGSHEQYF
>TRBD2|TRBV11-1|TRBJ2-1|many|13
TGTGCCAGCGCGGCGGGAGGTTACAATGAGCAGTTCTTC
CASAAGGYNEQFF
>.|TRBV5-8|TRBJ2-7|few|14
TGTGCCAGCAGCTTTCTGGGCACGACCTACGAGCAGTACTTC
CASSFLGTTYEQYF
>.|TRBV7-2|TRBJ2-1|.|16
TGTGCCAGCAGCGTTCGTTTGGGCGCTAGTATGGATGAGCAGTTCTTC
CASSVRLGASMDEQFF
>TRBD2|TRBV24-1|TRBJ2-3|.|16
TGTGCCACCAGTGATTTGACGGGAGGTCGGATGGATACGCAGTATTTT
CATSDLTGGRMDTQYF
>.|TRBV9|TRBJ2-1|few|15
TGTGCCAGCAGCGTAGATGGTGACTCCTACAATGAGCAGTTCTTC
CASSVDGDSYNEQFF
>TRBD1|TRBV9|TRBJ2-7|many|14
TGTGCCAGCAGCGTAGATCCGCAGGGGGTCCCCCTGAACTTC
CASSVDPQGVPLNF
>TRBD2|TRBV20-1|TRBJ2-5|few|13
TGCAGTGCTACGGAGGGAGGGGAAGAGACCCAGTACTTC
CSATEGGEETQYF
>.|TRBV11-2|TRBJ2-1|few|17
TGTGCCAGCAGCTTATCGATGGCGGGGAGCTCCTACAATGAGCAGTTCTTC
CASSLSMAGSSYNEQFF
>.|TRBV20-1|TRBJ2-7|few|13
TGCAGTGCTAGGTTGAGCGGGTTTGGTGAGCAGTACTTC
CSARLSGFGEQYF
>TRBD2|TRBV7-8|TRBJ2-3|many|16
TGTGCCAGCAGCTTAGTTGCGGGAGCCTCCACAGATACGCAGTATTTT
CASSLVAGASTDTQYF
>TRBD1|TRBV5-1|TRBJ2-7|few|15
TGCGCCAGCGGCGTTGGGGACAGGGGATCCTACGAGCAGTACTTC
CASGVGDRGSYEQYF
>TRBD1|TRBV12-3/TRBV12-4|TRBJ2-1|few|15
TGTGCCAGCAGCCACGGACAGGGGGCTAAAAATGAGCAGTTCTTC
CASSHGQGAKNEQFF
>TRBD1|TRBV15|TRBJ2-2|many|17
TGTGCCACCAGCGACAAACGAAGGACAGGGGACACCGGGGAGCTGTTTTTT
CATSDKRRTGDTGELFF
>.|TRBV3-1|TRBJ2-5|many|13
TGTGCCAGCAGCCGACTGGGGCAAGAGACCCAGTACTTC
CASSRLGQETQYF
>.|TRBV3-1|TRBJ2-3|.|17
TGTGCCAGCAGCCGAGTGTGGGGCAGATCTGACGCAGATACGCAGTATTTT
CASSRVWGRSDADTQYF
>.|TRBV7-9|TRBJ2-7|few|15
TGTGCCAGCAGCCCCGCGGGGCGGGATGAATCCGAGCAGTACTTC
CASSPAGRDESEQYF
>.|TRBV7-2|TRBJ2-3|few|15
TGTGCCAGCAGCTTCAAGGGGCGGGGCACAGATACGCAGTATTTT
CASSFKGRGTDTQYF
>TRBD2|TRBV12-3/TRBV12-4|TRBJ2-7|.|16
TGTGCCAGCACCGCTAGCGGAGGGGTGACATCTCCCGGTGTGTACTTC
CASTASGGVTSPGVYF
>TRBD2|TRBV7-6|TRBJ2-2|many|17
TGTGCCAGCAGCTCGTCACTAGCGGGAGGATTGACCGGGGAGCTGTTTTTT
CASSSSLAGGLTGELFF
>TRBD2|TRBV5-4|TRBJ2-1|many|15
TGTGCCAGCAGCCCACGGACTAGCGGGGTCCATGAGCAGTTCTTC
CASSPRTSGVHEQFF
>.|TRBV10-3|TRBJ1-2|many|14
TGTGCCATCAGTTCCTCCGGGACCGACTATGGCTACACCTTC
CAISSSGTDYGYTF
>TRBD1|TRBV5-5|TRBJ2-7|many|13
TGTGCCAGCAGCCGCCGACAGGGTAGGGAGCAGTACTTC
CASSRRQGREQYF
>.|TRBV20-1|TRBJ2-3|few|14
TGCAGTGCTAGAGATTCTAGGCTTGACGATACGCAGTATTTT
CSARDSRLDDTQYF
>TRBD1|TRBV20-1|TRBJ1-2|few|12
TGCAGTGCTTTACAGGGGGCGGAAGGCTACACCTTC
CSALQGAEGYTF
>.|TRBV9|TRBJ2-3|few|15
TGTGCCAGCAGCCCTTTGCGGCGGGACCGAGATACGCAGTATTTT
CASSPLRRDRDTQYF
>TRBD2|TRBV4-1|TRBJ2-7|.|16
TGCGCCAGCAGCCAATTAGCGGGAGTGGGGGCCTACGAGCAGTACTTC
CASSQLAGVGAYEQYF
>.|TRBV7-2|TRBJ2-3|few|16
TGTGCCAGCAGCTATCTCCGGCCCGCCGGCACAGATACGCAGTATTTT
CASSYLRPAGTDTQYF
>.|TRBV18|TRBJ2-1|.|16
TGTGCCAGCTCACCACCTCTAGGTTGGGAAAACAATGAGCAGTTCTTC
CASSPPLGWENNEQFF
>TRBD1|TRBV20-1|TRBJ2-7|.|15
TGCAGTGCTTACGATCGGGACAGGGGGCGTCGTGAGCAGTACTTC
CSAYDRDRGRREQYF
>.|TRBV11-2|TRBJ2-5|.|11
TGTGCCAGCAGCCTCCATGAGACCCAGTACTTC
CASSLHETQYF
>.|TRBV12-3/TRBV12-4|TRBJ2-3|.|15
TGTGCCAGCAGTTTAGAGGTGATGGGCACAGATACGCAGTATTTT
CASSLEVMGTDTQYF
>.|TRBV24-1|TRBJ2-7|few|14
TGTGCCACCAGTGATCCCCGGCAGACCTACGAGCAGTACTTC
CATSDPRQTYEQYF
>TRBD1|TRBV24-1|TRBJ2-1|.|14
TGTGCCACCAGTGGCCCGGGACAGGGGAATGAGCAGTTCTTC
CATSGPGQGNEQFF
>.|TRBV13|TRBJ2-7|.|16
TGTGCCAGCAGCCCAAGACTGGACTCGGGGACCTACGAGCAGTACTTC
CASSPRLDSGTYEQYF
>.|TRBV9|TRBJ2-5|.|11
TGTGCCAGCAGCGCCGAGGAGACCCAGTACTTC
CASSAEETQYF
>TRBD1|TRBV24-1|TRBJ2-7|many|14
TGTGCCACCAGTCCGGGACAGGGTTCCGCCGAGCAGTACTTC
CATSPGQGSAEQYF
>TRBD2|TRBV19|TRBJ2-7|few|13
TGTGCCAGTAGCTGGGACTACATCTACGAGCAGTACTTC
CASSWDYIYEQYF
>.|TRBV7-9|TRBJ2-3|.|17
TGTGCCAGCAGCTCGACCCTAGACAGGACTAGCACAGATACGCAGTATTTT
CASSSTLDRTSTDTQYF
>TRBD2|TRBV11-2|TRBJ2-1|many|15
TGTGCCAGCAGCTTAGAGGCTAGCGGGAGGGGTGAGCAGTTCTTC
CASSLEASGRGEQFF